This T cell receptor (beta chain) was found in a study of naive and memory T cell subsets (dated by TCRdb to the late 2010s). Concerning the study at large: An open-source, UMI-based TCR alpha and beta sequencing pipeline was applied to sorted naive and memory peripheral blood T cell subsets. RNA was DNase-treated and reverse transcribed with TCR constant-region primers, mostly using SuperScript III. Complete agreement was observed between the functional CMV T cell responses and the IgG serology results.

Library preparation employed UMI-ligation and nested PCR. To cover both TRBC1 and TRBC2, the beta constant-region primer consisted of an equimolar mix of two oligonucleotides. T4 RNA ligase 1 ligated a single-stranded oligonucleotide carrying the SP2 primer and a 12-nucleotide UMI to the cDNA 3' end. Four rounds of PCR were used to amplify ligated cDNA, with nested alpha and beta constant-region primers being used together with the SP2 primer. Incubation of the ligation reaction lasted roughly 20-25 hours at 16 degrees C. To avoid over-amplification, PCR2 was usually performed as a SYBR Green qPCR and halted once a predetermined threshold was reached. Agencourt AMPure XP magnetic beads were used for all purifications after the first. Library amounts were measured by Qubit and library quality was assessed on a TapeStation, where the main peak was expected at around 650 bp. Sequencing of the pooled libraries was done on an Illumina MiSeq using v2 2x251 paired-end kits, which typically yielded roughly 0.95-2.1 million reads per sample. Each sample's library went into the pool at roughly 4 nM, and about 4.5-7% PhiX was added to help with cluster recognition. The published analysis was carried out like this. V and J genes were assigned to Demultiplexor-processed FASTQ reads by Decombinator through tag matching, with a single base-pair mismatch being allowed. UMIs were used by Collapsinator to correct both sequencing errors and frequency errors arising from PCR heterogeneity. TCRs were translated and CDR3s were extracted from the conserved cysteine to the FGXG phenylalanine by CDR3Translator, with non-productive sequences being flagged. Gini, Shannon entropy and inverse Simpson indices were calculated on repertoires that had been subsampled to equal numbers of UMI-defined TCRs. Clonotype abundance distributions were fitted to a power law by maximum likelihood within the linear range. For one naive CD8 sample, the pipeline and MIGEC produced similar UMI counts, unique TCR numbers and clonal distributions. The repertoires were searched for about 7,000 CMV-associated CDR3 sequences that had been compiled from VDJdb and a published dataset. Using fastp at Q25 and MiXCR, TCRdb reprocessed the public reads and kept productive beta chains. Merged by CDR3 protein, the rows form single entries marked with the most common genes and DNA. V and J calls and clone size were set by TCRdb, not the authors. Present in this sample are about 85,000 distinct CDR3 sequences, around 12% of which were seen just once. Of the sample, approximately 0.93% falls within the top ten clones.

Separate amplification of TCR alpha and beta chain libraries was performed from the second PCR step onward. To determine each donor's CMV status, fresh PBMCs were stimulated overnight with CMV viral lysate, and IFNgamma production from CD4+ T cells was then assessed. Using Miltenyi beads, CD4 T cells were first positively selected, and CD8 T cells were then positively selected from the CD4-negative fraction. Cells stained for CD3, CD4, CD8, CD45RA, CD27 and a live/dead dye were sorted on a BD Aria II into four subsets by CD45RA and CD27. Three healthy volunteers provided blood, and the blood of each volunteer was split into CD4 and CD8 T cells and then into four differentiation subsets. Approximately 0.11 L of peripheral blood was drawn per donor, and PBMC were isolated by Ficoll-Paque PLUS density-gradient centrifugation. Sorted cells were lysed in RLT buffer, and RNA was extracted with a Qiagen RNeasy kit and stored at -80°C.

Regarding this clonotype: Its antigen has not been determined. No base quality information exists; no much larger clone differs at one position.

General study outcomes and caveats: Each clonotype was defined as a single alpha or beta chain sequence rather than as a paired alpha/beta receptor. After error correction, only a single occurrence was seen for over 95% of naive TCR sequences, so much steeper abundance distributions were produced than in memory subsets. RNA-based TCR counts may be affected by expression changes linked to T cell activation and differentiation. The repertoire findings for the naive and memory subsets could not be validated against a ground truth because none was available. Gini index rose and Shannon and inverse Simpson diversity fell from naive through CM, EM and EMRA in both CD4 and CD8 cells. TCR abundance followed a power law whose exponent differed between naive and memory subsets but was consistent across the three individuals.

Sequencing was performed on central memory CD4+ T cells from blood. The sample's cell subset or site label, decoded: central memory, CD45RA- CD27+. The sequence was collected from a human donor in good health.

In nucleotide form, the sequence is TGTGCCAGCAGCCCCCCCCGATCGGATACGCAGTATTTT. Its protein reads: CASSPPRSDTQYF. Here the chain combines TRBV7-8 and TRBJ2-3, with the D gene not confidently named. Taken from cysteine to phenylalanine, the CDR3 has 13 residues. This entry keeps only the CDR3 DNA: 39 bases, framed from base 1. V and J are truncated by 5 bases and 6 bases respectively, leaving an intervening sequence of 12 bases. In the germline V gene, CDR1 corresponds to SGHVS and CDR2 to FQNEAQ.